A single sample is the source of the 14 T cell receptor beta chains below, sequenced in a study of blood T cell repertoires in COVID-19. TCRdb keeps only in-frame clones here, not all; method: immunoSEQ multiplex PCR. The table includes 85,000 to 100,000 clones, about 86% detected once. What was sequenced was peripheral blood. These receptors were obtained from a man over 45 with COVID-19, enrolled during active disease.

Details on this clone: A read error may produce the germline difference seen at one junction end. The gene calls are TRBV6-2 or TRBV6-3 and TRBJ1-3, with 8 bases matching TRBD1. The CDR3 contains 16 residues. The V gene's germline CDR1 is MNHEY and CDR2 SVGEGT. CDR3: CASSYGRGLSGDTIYF. CDR3 coding DNA: TGTGCCAGCAGTTACGGCAGGGGGCTTTCTGGAGACACCATATATTTT.

The V call is TRBV19, the J call TRBJ2-5; D is uncertain. Trimming left V 4 bases short and J 5 bases short, with 11 bases between. The CDR3 extends over 13 amino acids. Germline V gene data show CDR1 as LNHDA and CDR2 as SQIVND (reference sequence). In DNA form, the CDR3 reads TGTGCCAGTAGTAGACTGGTGAGGGAGACCCAGTACTTC. Residues: CASSRLVRETQYF.

V usage is TRBV7-2 and J usage is TRBJ2-7; 11 nucleotides align to TRBD2. Germline V gene sequence: CDR1 SGHTA, CDR2 FQGNSA. The CDR3 is 14 amino acids. V lost 6 bases and J lost 2; bases outside the gene matches: 3. CDR3 in DNA: TGTGCCAGCAGGCGTAGCGGGGGGGCCTACGAGCAGTACTTC. Amino acids: CASRRSGGAYEQYF.

The V call is TRBV7-2, the J call TRBJ2-5, with D possibly being TRBD2 (6 bases). This CDR3 has 16 amino acids. Deletions cut 5 bases from V and 2 bases from J, with 18 bases between. Per the germline V gene, CDR1 is SGHTA and CDR2 is FQGNSA. CDR3 in DNA: TGTGCCAGCAGCCCTCTCGGGGCGGGGCCGCAAGAGACCCAGTACTTC. As protein: CASSPLGAGPQETQYF. The full variable domain, with the rest looked up from reference TRBV7-2 and TRBJ2-5, is GAGVSQSPSNKVTEKGKDVELRCDPISGHTALYWYRQSLGQGLEFLIYFQGNSAPDKSGLPSDRFSAERTGGSVSTLTIQRTQQEDSAVYLCASSPLGAGPQETQYFGPGTRLLVL.

V usage is TRBV10-3 and J usage is TRBJ2-7, with 7 bases aligning to TRBD1. Trimming took 6 bases from V and 2 from J; bases not matched to a gene: 7. The CDR3 has 14 residues. Germline V gene lookup returns CDR1 ENHRY and CDR2 SYGVKD. The CDR3, as DNA: TGTGCCATCAGCACCGGGACAGATACCTACGAGCAGTACTTC. It is translated as CAISTGTDTYEQYF.

As to this clone: Relative to the germline gene, one junction end is altered; a read error may explain this. V and J are TRBV7-7 and TRBJ2-1, with 9 bases aligning to TRBD1. In germline, CDR1 is SSHAT, CDR2 FNYEAQ (reference sequence). The CDR3 spans 13 residues. The CDR3 DNA is TGTGCTAGCAGCCCCGGACAGGGGAATGAGCAGTTCTTC. It yields the protein CASSPGQGNEQFF.

The rearrangement uses TRBV7-8 and TRBJ1-1; D is possibly TRBD1 (5 bases). This CDR3 contains 14 residues. The V gene's germline CDR1 is SGHVS and CDR2 FQNEAQ. With 6 bases removed from V and 1 base from J, the gap between germline ends came to 12 bases. CDR3 protein: CASRWGGRNTEAFF. CDR3 coding DNA: TGTGCCAGCAGATGGGGGGGTCGGAACACTGAAGCTTTCTTT.

The DNA for the CDR3 is TGTGCCAGCAGCGTAGATTGGGGCGCATATGGCTACACCTTC. Protein sequence: CASSVDWGAYGYTF. V usage is TRBV9 and J usage is TRBJ1-2, with TRBD1 as a possible D gene (5 bases). This CDR3 region has 14 residues. Trimming left V 0 bases short and J 5 bases short, with 11 bases between. CDR1 is SGDLS, CDR2 YYNGEE, per germline.

CDR3 coding DNA: TGTGCCAGCAGCCCAGGGGGTGGCTACACCTTC. Its translation is CASSPGGGYTF. The genes are TRBV3-1 (or the pseudogene TRBV3-2) and TRBJ1-2, with 7 bases aligning to TRBD1. The CDR3 is made up of 11 amino acids. Germline V gives CDR1 LGHDT, CDR2 YNNKEL (reference sequence). The V and J ends lost 4 bases and 7 bases, in that order; junction bases with no gene match: 0.

The V and J genes are TRBV5-8 and TRBJ2-2, with 9 bases identical to TRBD1. Germline V gene lookup returns CDR1 SGHTS and CDR2 YDEGEE. The CDR3 is 14 amino acids. V shed 0 bases, J shed 6 bases, and the junction held 0 bases outside the gene matches. The CDR3 DNA reads as TGTGCCAGCAGCTTGGGGACAGGGGCCGGGGAGCTGTTTTTT. Translation gives CASSLGTGAGELFF.

The gene calls are TRBV2 and TRBJ1-4; 9 positions match TRBD1. The CDR3 contains 12 residues. Germline V CDR1 and CDR2: SNHLY, FYNNEI. V lost 9 bases to trimming and J lost 6 bases; unmatched junction nucleotides: 2. The CDR3 bases are TGTGCCAGACGGGACAGGGATGAAAAACTGTTTTTT. It translates to CARRDRDEKLFF.

The chain uses TRBV20-1 and TRBJ1-1; D may be TRBD1 (5 bases). V shed 4 bases and J shed 4 bases, with 16 bases lying between them. The CDR3 is 14 residues long. Germline V gene lookup returns CDR1 DFQATT and CDR2 SNEGSKA (reference sequence). The CDR3 region has the DNA TGCAGTGCTAATGACCAGGGATCCGGCACTGAAGCTTTCTTT. This translates into CSANDQGSGTEAFF.

In this sample, this clone turned up once. The chain carries TRBV6-4 and TRBJ2-1; 11 bases are a match to TRBD2. CDR1 and CDR2 from the germline V gene are MRHNA and SNTAGT. The V and J ends lost 2 bases and 9 bases, in that order; junction bases with no gene match: 6. CDR3 length: 15 amino acids. The CDR3 DNA sequence: TGTGCCAGCAGTGACCGGCCTAGCGGGGGGATTGAGCAGTTCTTC. This translates into CASSDRPSGGIEQFF.

V gene TRBV7-2 combines with J gene TRBJ2-3; possible D gene TRBD2, 7 bases. CDR3 size: 16 residues. In germline, CDR1 is SGHTA, CDR2 FQGNSA. V gave up 4 bases and J gave up 3 bases, with 17 bases separating them. CDR3 sequence: CASSSSLGGVTDTQYF. The CDR3 nucleotides are TGTGCCAGCAGCTCTAGTTTAGGGGGGGTAACAGATACGCAGTATTTT.